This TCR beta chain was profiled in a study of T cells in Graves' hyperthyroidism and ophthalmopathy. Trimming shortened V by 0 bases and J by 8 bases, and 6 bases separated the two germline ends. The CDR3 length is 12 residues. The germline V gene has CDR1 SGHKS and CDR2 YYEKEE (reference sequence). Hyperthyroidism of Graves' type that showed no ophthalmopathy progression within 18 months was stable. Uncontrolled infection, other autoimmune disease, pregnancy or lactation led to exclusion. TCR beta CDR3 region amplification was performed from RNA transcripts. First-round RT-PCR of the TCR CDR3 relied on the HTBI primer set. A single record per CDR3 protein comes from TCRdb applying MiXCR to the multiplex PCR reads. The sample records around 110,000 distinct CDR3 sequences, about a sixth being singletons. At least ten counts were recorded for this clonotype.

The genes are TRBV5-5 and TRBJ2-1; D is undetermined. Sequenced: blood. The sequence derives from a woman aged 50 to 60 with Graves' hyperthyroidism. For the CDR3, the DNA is TGTGCCAGCAGCTTGGATGTGGATGAGCAGTTCTTC. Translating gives CASSLDVDEQFF.